Presented here are 2 T cell receptor beta chains from one specimen sequenced in a study of T cells in localized non-small cell lung cancer. Method: immunoSEQ multiplex PCR; TCRdb's copy keeps in-frame clones and lacks some. The repertoire holds approximately 67,000 clones, with 84% as singletons. The sequencing used peripheral blood, collected before any cancer treatment. The receptors shown here come from a female donor older than 55 with stage I lung adenocarcinoma.

The V call is TRBV7-3, the J call TRBJ2-1; 7 nucleotides agree with TRBD1. The length of the CDR3 is 16 residues. Germline-derived CDR1 and CDR2 are SGHTA and FQGTGA. V was clipped by 5 bases and J by 4 bases; unmatched bases: 11. The chain's CDR3 is CASSPMRGGAYNEQFF. For the CDR3, the DNA is TGTGCCAGCAGCCCTATGAGAGGGGGCGCGTACAATGAGCAGTTCTTC.

The count of this clone is one. This chain joins TRBV11-1 and TRBJ2-1; D might be TRBD1 or TRBD2, each matching 5 bases. V was pared by 10 bases and J by 6 bases, with 19 bases between. Germline V CDR1 and CDR2: SGHAT, FQDESV (reference sequence). The CDR3 runs 14 residues. Written as DNA, the CDR3 is TGTGCCACCGAGGGGCAGGTTCCCTTCAATGAGCAGTTCTTC. Protein: CATEGQVPFNEQFF.